This passage covers 7 T cell receptor beta chains from one sample sequenced in a study of human T cells and chemical hapten exposure. TCRdb used MiXCR to reprocess the RACE reads, holding one entry per CDR3 protein. The table lists roughly 380,000 distinct CDR3 sequences, roughly 4.8% of them singletons. Sample time point: patch test 1, 2 weeks after DPC sensitization. As to treatment: therapeutic diphenylcyclopropenone sensitization with weekly scalp DPC. This sample comprised whole blood, obtained in connection with sensitization to the hapten diphenylcyclopropenone (DPC). Receptors were obtained from a woman between 45 and 65 years old with alopecia areata. Some clones in this sample may be carry-over from other donors' samples.

In nucleotides, the CDR3 is TGCGCCAGCAGCCACCCCAGGGAGGGGGCAGCTAACACCGGGGAGCTGTTTTTT. Translating it yields CASSHPREGAANTGELFF. J is TRBJ2-2 and V is TRBV4-1; D is possibly TRBD1 or TRBD2 (7 bases each). Germline V gene data show CDR1 as MGHRA and CDR2 as YSYEKL. The CDR3 is 18 residues long. V shed 3 bases and J shed 2 bases, with 19 bases lying between them.

This chain uses TRBV19 with TRBJ2-1; no firm D call. There are 17 residues in the CDR3. Looked up from germline, CDR1 is LNHDA and CDR2 is SQIVND (reference sequence). Trimming pared 0 bases from V and 6 bases from J, leaving 18 bases between. CDR3 bases: TGTGCCAGTAGTATAGATCACAGCTACCAGTATCCCAATGAGCAGTTCTTC. As protein: CASSIDHSYQYPNEQFF.

In its sample, this clonotype was seen many times. The chain has TRBV28 and TRBJ2-3; D is possibly TRBD2 (6 bases). The ends were cut back, 5 bases at V and 14 bases at J, with 20 bases in the middle. Germline V gene data show CDR1 as MDHEN and CDR2 as SYDVKM. This CDR3 region has 13 residues. Written as DNA, the CDR3 is TGTGCCAGCAGTCCCCCCGGGACTCCAATTCCGTATTTT. This codes for CASSPPGTPIPYF.

There are many counts of this clonotype. The chain links TRBV28 to TRBJ1-4; unclear D gene. Trimming stripped 8 bases from V and 4 bases from J, with 8 bases between. Germline assignment: CDR1 MDHEN and CDR2 SYDVKM. This CDR3 contains 12 residues. CDR3: CASCRSNEKLFF. The CDR3 bases are TGTGCCAGCTGCCGAAGTAATGAAAAACTGTTTTTT.

The gene calls are TRBV6-1 and TRBJ1-5; TRBD1 might be the D (5 bases). V lost 0 bases and J 2 bases, leaving 20 bases between the germline ends. The CDR3 runs to 19 residues. Germline loops: CDR1 MNHNS, CDR2 SASEGT. The CDR3 sequence: CASSEAILGQGGRNQPQHF. In DNA, the CDR3 is TGTGCCAGCAGTGAAGCGATTTTGGGGCAGGGAGGGCGCAATCAGCCCCAGCATTTT.

The chain has TRBV11-3 and TRBJ2-2; 7 bases are shared with TRBD1. Trimming cost V 4 bases and J 5 bases; bases outside gene matches: 7. This CDR3 is built from 15 residues. Looked up from germline, CDR1 is SGHNT and CDR2 is YENEEA. The CDR3 protein is CASSSTGVVTGELFF. In DNA, the CDR3 is TGTGCCAGCAGCTCAACAGGGGTTGTGACCGGGGAGCTGTTTTTT.

This clonotype was recorded at least ten times. A read error may account for a junction end that differs from germline. The V and J genes are TRBV6-6 and TRBJ1-2, with 10 bases lining up with TRBD1. The CDR3 covers 15 residues. Germline-derived CDR1 and CDR2 are MNHNY and SVGAGI (reference sequence). CDR3 residues: CASSYSTGGYYGYTF. DNA for the CDR3: TGTGCCAGCAGCTACTCGACAGGGGGCTACTATGGCTACACCTTC.